This TCR beta chain came from a study of blood T cells in healthy people across ages (dated by TCRdb to between 2014 and 2016). With regard to the full study: Template switching captured roughly one uniquely barcoded TCR beta cDNA molecule per two T cells in model experiments. Age-related changes in TCR beta repertoire diversity were measured in the study by deep sequencing normalized with unique cDNA molecular identifiers. Donors were grouped into four age groups: young (average about 15 years), middle-aged (about 40), aged (62) and long-lived (around 80). Donors of different ages were randomly distributed across sequencing lanes to avoid experimental bias. Using the same blood draw, the study looked at two additional independent replicas of 1 million unique cDNA reads for two donors, one aged 18 to 30 and the other aged 80 or older.

Overall study results and their limits: Total diversity estimates from one million sequenced T cells were considered lower bounds and underestimates. Donor CMV infection status was unknown, potentially confounding age-related changes in expanded clonotypes. The long-lived group showed more naive CD4+ T cells, fewer expanded clones and increased TCR diversity than the aged group, suggesting age selection. Observed TCR beta diversity per million T cells fell roughly linearly with age, and a significant reduction was already apparent by age around 39. There was a strong correlation between observed TCR beta diversity and the percentage of naive T cells measured by flow cytometry. Since profiling was done on bulk unsorted PBMCs, naive and antigen-experienced compartments could not be conclusively compared.

Libraries were built with 5' RACE. The second PCR ran for roughly 7 to 12 cycles and used a J-beta primer mix along with a sample-barcoded 5' primer. A template-switch 5' adaptor carrying 12 random nucleotides introduced a unique molecular identifier onto each TCR beta cDNA molecule. At least 2.5 million CDR3-containing paired-end reads were obtained from each sample. All of the RNA was converted into first-strand cDNA using the Mint cDNA synthesis kit, with a TRBC-specific oligonucleotide serving as the primer. Following uracil-DNA glycosylase treatment, all cDNA underwent a first 18-cycle PCR with the universal primers M1SS and BC2_uni_R. On the authors' methods: Normalization of each sample was performed by random selection of 1 million high-quality reads, each carrying a distinct molecular identifier. Instead of being binned into consensus sequences, reads that shared molecular identifiers were thrown out. MiTCR, run with a Q25 quality threshold and the strictest error-elimination algorithm, handled CDR3 identification, clonotype clustering and error correction. A nonparametric unseen species model with Euler transformation was used to estimate lower-bound total TCR beta diversity. Starting from the raw public reads, TCRdb applied fastp trimming at Q25, assembled clones with MiXCR and retained in-frame beta chains. Each entry is one CDR3 protein sequence, shown with its most common DNA and genes. TCRdb's processing, not the authors' own work, is the source of the V and J calls. The sample table records roughly 1.9 million distinct CDR3 sequences; around 40% of these occur just once. The ten largest clones capture about 21% of the sample.

This clonotype has only a few counts. This clone's antigen is unknown. Base-call qualities are not available, and no considerably larger clone is one nucleotide away. V is cut back by 4 bases and J by 2 bases, with 6 bases in the junction unmatched. CDR1 and CDR2 are drawn from the germline V gene: SGHRS, YFSETQ. From its cysteine to its phenylalanine, the CDR3 spans 15 amino acids. Only CDR3 DNA remains: 45 bases, in frame from the first base. The 39 donors, aged roughly 6 to 100 years, were systemically healthy Caucasian individuals from Russia. Each donor gave 9 to 10 milliliters of peripheral blood, collected into EDTA-treated Vacutainer tubes. Ficoll-Paque density-gradient centrifugation was used to isolate PBMCs, with at least 7 million obtained per sample. Trizol reagent was used to extract total RNA from PBMCs, with at least 6 micrograms per sample. For every donor, flow cytometry on a PBMC aliquot measured the percentage of naive CD45RAhigh/CD27high T cells.

The chain employs TRBV5-1 and TRBJ1-2; 9 bases in the middle match TRBD1. The source is a human donor in good health. Sequencing input: blood. The DNA sequence is as follows: TGCGCCAGCAGCCCCCTGACAGGGGGAAACTATGGCTACACCTTC. The encoded protein is CASSPLTGGNYGYTF.